Listed here are 25 T cell receptor beta chains from one sample, sequenced in a study. TCRdb redid the calling of the 5' RACE reads with MiXCR, one entry per CDR3 protein. The sample has 45,000 to 60,000 distinct CDR3 sequences, roughly 22% seen once; the top ten hold 2.5% to 3.5%. Sequencing was carried out using tumor-infiltrating naive CD4+ T cells sorted from the breast tumor. Subset meaning: naive CD4+ T cells, CD4+CD45RA+CD25-. The receptor set was obtained from a female donor with breast cancer.

The V call is TRBV5-1, the J call TRBJ1-1; D uncertain. The CDR3 sequence is 17 residues long. The V gene's germline CDR1 is SGHRS and CDR2 YFSETQ. V was pared by 5 bases and J by 0 bases, with 20 bases between. CDR3: CASSSTPRSHMNTEAFF. In DNA form, the CDR3 reads TGCGCCAGCAGTTCGACACCCCGTTCCCACATGAACACTGAAGCTTTCTTT.

This clonotype was recorded at least ten times. The chain joins TRBV4-2 to TRBJ1-2; D ambiguous. Germline assignment: CDR1 LGHNA and CDR2 YNFKEQ. With 1 base removed from V and 5 bases from J, the gap between germline ends came to 17 bases. This CDR3 is 16 amino acids long. The CDR3 nucleotides are TGTGCCAGCAGCCAAGTAACCTCAAACGGGGAATATGGCTACACCTTC. Protein product: CASSQVTSNGEYGYTF.

This clonotype has ten or more counts. The chain uses TRBV5-1 and TRBJ1-1; possibly TRBD1 for D (6 bases). The V gene lost 2 bases and the J gene lost 1 base, with 9 bases spanning the gap. The CDR3 runs 14 residues. Germline assignment: CDR1 SGHRS and CDR2 YFSETQ. The CDR3 region is CASSFRGQNTEAFF. Written as DNA, the CDR3 is TGCGCCAGCAGCTTCCGGGGGCAGAACACTGAAGCTTTCTTT. The full variable domain, completed using reference TRBV5-1 and TRBJ1-1, is KAGVTQTPRYLIKTRGQQVTLSCSPISGHRSVSWYQQTPGQGLQFLFEYFSETQRNKGNFPGRFSGRQFSNSRSEMNVSTLELGDSALYLCASSFRGQNTEAFFGQGTRLTVV.

This clonotype was recorded once. The V gene is TRBV19, the J gene TRBJ1-1, with D hard to call. V shed 3 bases and J shed 3 bases, with 8 bases lying between them. Germline CDR1 and CDR2: LNHDA and SQIVND (reference sequence). CDR3 size: 13 residues. The CDR3 sequence is CASSIIGYTEAFF. CDR3 in DNA: TGTGCCAGTAGTATTATCGGTTACACTGAAGCTTTCTTT.

The V gene is TRBV2, the J gene TRBJ2-4; 7 bases are shared with TRBD1. This CDR3 has 15 residues. The germline gives CDR1 SNHLY, CDR2 FYNNEI. V was pared by 5 bases and J by 0 bases, with 4 bases of the junction left unmatched. CDR3 nucleotide sequence: TGTGCCAGCAGTCCGGACAGGATAGCCAAAAACATTCAGTACTTC. Protein product: CASSPDRIAKNIQYF.

This clonotype turned up a few times. V is TRBV5-1 and J is TRBJ2-7; 7 bases are shared with TRBD2. The germline V gene has CDR1 SGHRS and CDR2 YFSETQ. CDR3 length: 13 residues. After removal of 7 bases from V and 0 bases from J, the junction contained 4 bases not matched to a gene. This CDR3 reads CASGLADSYEQYF. CDR3 DNA: TGCGCCAGCGGGCTAGCGGACTCCTACGAGCAGTACTTC. The whole variable domain, remainder taken from reference TRBV5-1 and TRBJ2-7, is KAGVTQTPRYLIKTRGQQVTLSCSPISGHRSVSWYQQTPGQGLQFLFEYFSETQRNKGNFPGRFSGRQFSNSRSEMNVSTLELGDSALYLCASGLADSYEQYFGPGTRLTVT.

Of note for this clonotype: This may be a read error: a much more frequent sequence differs by one nucleotide. This chain links TRBV6-4 with TRBJ2-1, with D tentatively TRBD2 (6 bases). The CDR3 is made up of 14 amino acids. CDR1 and CDR2 (germline): MRHNA, SNTAGT. Here the CDR3 reads CANSNGRGYGEQFF. CDR3 nucleotide sequence: TGTGCCAACAGTAACGGGAGAGGGTATGGTGAGCAGTTCTTC.

This clonotype was counted between two and nine times. The V gene is TRBV18, the J gene TRBJ2-3, with D possibly being TRBD2 (5 bases). This CDR3 has 14 amino acids. V was pared by 6 bases and J by 5 bases, with 15 bases between. The germline gives CDR1 KGHSH, CDR2 LQKENI. This CDR3 is CASSRGSSLDTQYF. CDR3 coding DNA: TGTGCCAGCTCCCGCGGGTCTTCCTTAGATACGCAGTATTTT.

This sequence joins TRBV2 and TRBJ2-1; D unclear. Per the germline V gene, CDR1 is SNHLY and CDR2 is FYNNEI. The CDR3 sequence is 12 residues long. V shed 5 bases and J shed 16 bases, with 18 bases lying between them. As DNA, the CDR3 is TGTGCCAGCAGTCGAAGGACCCTTGAAGCTTTCTTC. Protein product: CASSRRTLEAFF.

With regard to this clonotype: A much larger clonotype is one base distant, so this may be a read error. The chain is built from TRBV5-1 and TRBJ2-2, with D tentatively TRBD1 (6 bases). The CDR3 contains 14 residues. CDR1 is SGHRS, CDR2 YFSETQ, per germline. CDR3 nucleotide sequence: TGCGCCAGCAGGTGGGACACCACCACCAGGGAGCTGTTTTTT. Amino acid sequence: CASRWDTTTRELFF.

The V call is TRBV7-2, the J call TRBJ2-1, with TRBD2 matching 12 bases. V shed 5 bases and J 8 bases; nucleotides not matched to a gene: 7. This CDR3 is built from 15 residues. Germline assignment: CDR1 SGHTA and CDR2 FQGNSA. The CDR3 sequence is CASSLTSGSEDEQFF. CDR3 DNA sequence: TGTGCCAGCAGCCTGACTAGCGGGAGTGAGGATGAGCAGTTCTTC.

This clonotype was seen only a few times. The J gene is TRBJ2-1, the V gene TRBV20-1; TRBD2 agrees at 9 bases. This CDR3 comprises 14 residues. V trimming: 2 bases; J trimming: 6 bases; junction bases outside the gene matches: 5. Per the germline V gene, CDR1 is DFQATT and CDR2 is SNEGSKA (reference sequence). This CDR3 is CSARKTSGINEQFF. CDR3 nucleotide sequence: TGCAGTGCTAGAAAGACTAGCGGCATCAATGAGCAGTTCTTC.

On this clonotype itself: One base away lies a much larger clone, so this may be a sequencing read error. The rearrangement joins TRBV6-5 to TRBJ1-2; possible D gene TRBD1, 5 bases. Germline V gene data show CDR1 as MNHEY and CDR2 as SVGAGI. The length of the CDR3 is 16 residues. In nucleotides, the CDR3 is TGTGGCAGCACGAAAGTGCAGGGCTATTCTAACTATGGCTACACCTTC. This encodes CGSTKVQGYSNYGYTF.

Only a few counts were recorded for this clonotype. The J gene is TRBJ2-5, the V gene TRBV10-3, with D unclear. V lost 8 bases to trimming and J lost 5 bases, with 9 bases between them. The CDR3 consists of 11 residues. The germline gives CDR1 ENHRY, CDR2 SYGVKD. The CDR3 DNA reads as TGTGCCATCTCAAACCGGGAGACCCAGTACTTC. Its translation is CAISNRETQYF.

This clonotype was picked up many times. This chain joins TRBV6-1 and TRBJ1-2; 7 bases are shared with TRBD1. The CDR3 runs to 13 residues. J was trimmed by 7 bases and V by 5 bases; bases with no gene match: 7. CDR1 and CDR2 (germline): MNHNS, SASEGT. The CDR3 DNA is TGTGCCAGCAGTCCCGTACAGGGGTCTGGCTACACCTTC. It codes for CASSPVQGSGYTF.

The V gene is TRBV12-3 or TRBV12-4, the J gene TRBJ1-3; D ambiguous. CDR3 length: 15 amino acids. Trimming shortened V by 6 bases and J by 0 bases, and 12 bases separated the two germline ends. In DNA, the CDR3 is TGTGCCAGCAGCCCGGACCCTTTCTCTGGAAACACCATATATTTT. Translation gives CASSPDPFSGNTIYF.

In the case of this clonotype: Because the CDR3 is missing its conserved closing phenylalanine or tryptophan, this is likely a read error. The chain has TRBV5-1 and TRBJ2-5, with TRBD1 as a possible D gene (5 bases). The V end lost 4 bases, the J end lost 7 bases, and 17 bases lay between the germline ends. Germline assignment: CDR1 SGHRS and CDR2 YFSETQ. The CDR3 length is 14 residues. This CDR3 is CASSAQEPPGTQYL. CDR3 coding DNA: TGCGCCAGCAGCGCACAGGAACCTCCCGGGACCCAGTACCTC.

CDR3 amino acids: CATSDYVGREETQYF. Written as DNA, the CDR3 is TGTGCCACCAGTGATTACGTCGGGAGGGAAGAGACCCAGTACTTC. This sequence joins TRBV24-1 and TRBJ2-5; 8 bases agree with TRBD2. Trimming at V came to 2 bases and at J to 3 bases, leaving 4 bases not matched to a gene. The CDR3 runs to 15 residues. Germline CDR1 reads KGHDR; CDR2 reads SFDVKD.

V and J are TRBV5-1 and TRBJ1-1; TRBD1 aligns across 8 bases. CDR3 length equals 17 residues. Losses at the gene ends were 3 bases for V and 0 bases for J; bases not matched to a gene: 10. Per germline, CDR1 SGHRS and CDR2 YFSETQ. CDR3 in amino acids: CASSSFGQGHMNTEAFF. For the CDR3, the DNA is TGCGCCAGCAGCTCCTTTGGACAGGGACACATGAACACTGAAGCTTTCTTT.

Judged by abundance, this clonotype is medium-sized. The V gene is TRBV20-1, the J gene TRBJ2-7, with 12 positions matching TRBD2. The CDR3 covers 15 residues. The V and J ends lost 6 bases and 5 bases, in that order; junction bases with no gene match: 11. CDR1 DFQATT and CDR2 SNEGSKA come from the germline V gene (reference sequence). The CDR3 coding sequence is TGCAGTGCGACGACTAGCGGGAGTACGTCAAACGAGCAGTACTTC. Translating gives CSATTSGSTSNEQYF.

This chain joins TRBV6-5 and TRBJ2-5; D possibly corresponds to TRBD2 (7 bases). Trimming removed 8 bases at V and 5 bases at J, with 21 bases between. CDR1 and CDR2 from the germline V gene are MNHEY and SVGAGI. CDR3 length: 15 amino acids. DNA for the CDR3: TGTGCCAGCCGTCGCTTAGGGGGGGATTCGGAGACCCAGTACTTC. Encoded protein: CASRRLGGDSETQYF.

This clonotype appeared a single time. The chain carries TRBV5-1 and TRBJ2-7, with no clear D. The CDR3 has 12 amino acids. V was pared by 7 bases and J by 2 bases, with 10 bases between. CDR1 is SGHRS and CDR2 is YFSETQ in the germline V gene. CDR3 protein: CASGGSTYEQYF. In DNA, the CDR3 is TGCGCCAGCGGCGGCAGCACCTACGAGCAGTACTTC.

The sample holds a few counts of this clonotype. One junction end does not reproduce the germline sequence, and a read error may be involved. J is TRBJ1-1 and V is TRBV7-8; D is unresolved. There are 14 residues in the CDR3. Germline CDR1 and CDR2: SGHVS and FQNEAQ. The CDR3 nucleotides are TGTGCCAGCAGCCCCAATCACCTGAACACTGAAGCTCTCTTT. Residues: CASSPNHLNTEALF.

This clonotype was counted many times. The V call is TRBV6-6, the J call TRBJ1-6, with 7 nucleotides matching TRBD1. The germline CDR1 and CDR2 sequences are MNHNY and SVGAGI (reference sequence). The trim removed 6 bases at V and 7 bases at J, leaving 12 bases unmatched. CDR3 length equals 16 residues. The CDR3 loop reads CASSLTDLTGNSPLHF. The CDR3 DNA sequence: TGTGCCAGCAGCCTGACTGACTTGACAGGGAATTCACCCCTCCACTTT.

This clonotype was observed a handful of times. This chain uses TRBV6-6 with TRBJ1-2; D gene ambiguous. Germline loops: CDR1 MNHNY, CDR2 SVGAGI (reference sequence). Trimming left V 5 bases short and J 4 bases short, with 11 bases between. This CDR3 region has 13 residues. The CDR3 protein is CASSQGSGYGYTF. Written as DNA, the CDR3 is TGTGCCAGCAGTCAAGGGTCGGGCTATGGCTACACCTTC.